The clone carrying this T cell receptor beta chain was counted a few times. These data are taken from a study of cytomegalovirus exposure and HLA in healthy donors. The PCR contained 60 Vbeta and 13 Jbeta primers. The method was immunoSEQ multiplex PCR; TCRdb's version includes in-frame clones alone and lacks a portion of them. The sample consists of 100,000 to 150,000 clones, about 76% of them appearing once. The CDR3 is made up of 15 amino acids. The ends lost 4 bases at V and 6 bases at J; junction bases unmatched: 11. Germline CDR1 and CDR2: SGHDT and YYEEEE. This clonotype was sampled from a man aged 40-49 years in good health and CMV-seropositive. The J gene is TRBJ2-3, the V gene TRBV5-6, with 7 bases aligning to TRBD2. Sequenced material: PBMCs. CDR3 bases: TGTGCCAGCAGCCACGTCTGGGGGGGGTTCGATACGCAGTATTTT. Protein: CASSHVWGGFDTQYF.